The clone carrying this T cell receptor (beta chain) was observed a handful of times. The data are from a study of T-cell reconstitution after alpha-beta-depleted transplantation in children. Library preparation (for TCRbeta) was performed with unique molecular identifiers. TCRdb used MiXCR to reprocess the PCR reads, holding one entry per CDR3 protein. The data show about 420,000 distinct CDR3 sequences, 11% seen once. Germline V gene sequence: CDR1 SGHDT, CDR2 YYEEEE. V lost 2 bases to trimming and J lost 3 bases, with 8 bases between them. This CDR3 is built from 13 residues. The sample consisted of PBMCs from the stem cell graft donor, taken from the stem cell graft. This chain joins TRBV5-6 and TRBJ1-2, with D unresolved. The TCR comes from a human donor who donated a stem cell graft to a child with acute myeloid leukemia. The CDR3 loop is CASSLKDYYGYTF. DNA for the CDR3: TGTGCCAGCAGCTTAAAGGACTACTATGGCTACACCTTC.